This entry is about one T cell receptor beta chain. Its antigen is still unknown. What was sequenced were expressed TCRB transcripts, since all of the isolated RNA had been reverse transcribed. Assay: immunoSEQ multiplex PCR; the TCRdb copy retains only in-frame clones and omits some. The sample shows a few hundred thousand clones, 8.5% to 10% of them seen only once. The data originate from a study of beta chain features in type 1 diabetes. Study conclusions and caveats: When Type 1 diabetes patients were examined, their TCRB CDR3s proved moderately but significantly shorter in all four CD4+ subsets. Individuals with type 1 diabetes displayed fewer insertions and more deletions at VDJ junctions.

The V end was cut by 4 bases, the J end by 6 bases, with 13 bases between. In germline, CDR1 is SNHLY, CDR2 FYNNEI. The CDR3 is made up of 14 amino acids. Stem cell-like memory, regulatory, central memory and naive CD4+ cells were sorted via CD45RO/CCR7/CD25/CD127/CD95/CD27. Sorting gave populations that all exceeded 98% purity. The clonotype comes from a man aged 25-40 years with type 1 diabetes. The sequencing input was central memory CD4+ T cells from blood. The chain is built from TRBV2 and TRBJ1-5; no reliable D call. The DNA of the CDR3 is TGTGCCAGCAGTGGGTCGAGCTACAGTCAGCCCCAGCATTTT. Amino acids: CASSGSSYSQPQHF.